This T cell receptor (beta chain) was sequenced in a study of blood T cell repertoires in COVID-19 (dated by TCRdb to 2018 to 2020). About the study as a whole: The collaborator samples originated in the United States, Italy and Spain and spanned the acute and convalescent phases of COVID-19. The samples were drawn from two sources: the first 160 participants of the ongoing ImmuneRACE study, and 1,254 subjects contributed by 6 global collaborators. Where HLA class I and class II types were available, the types were taken from metadata supplied by the sample provider, not from assay-based typing. The repertoires were released in a freely available public database intended as a resource for research on the immune response to SARS-CoV-2. The material from the prospective study consisted of cDNA or gDNA derived from T cells, B-cell-depleted T cells, or PBMCs. Subjects who had been exposed to COVID-19, were actively infected with it, or had recovered from it provided the deeply sampled blood TCRbeta repertoires that made up the dataset. Nearly every sample came with metadata listing a de-identified subject ID, COVID-19 status, age in years and sex. The paper as a whole reports these results and caveats: How much clinical and demographic metadata was included differed by source and by participant, and the metadata was provided uncurated.

TCRbeta CDR3 regions were amplified from genomic DNA by means of the immunoSEQ Assay, a bias-controlled multiplex PCR. Under the source paper's analysis protocol: The number of nucleated cells in each sample was estimated from the amplification of reference gene primers within the assay. To quantify the absolute abundance of each unique TCRbeta CDR3 rearrangement, sequence reads were collapsed and filtered. Productive Simpson clonality was computed per sample as the square root of Simpson's diversity index over productive rearrangements. TCRdb provides this immuneACCESS table in a form limited to in-frame rearrangements. Some clones are lacking; in checked studies, under half of them reflect an unresolved V gene, and why the rest are absent is not known. V, J and clone size are those of that table, while D and trimming were read from the DNA. The sample table contains roughly 38,000 clones; only one count was recorded for about 70% of them. The ten largest clones take up more than 7.5% of the sample.

CDR1 and CDR2 are drawn from the germline V gene (reference sequence): LGHDT, YNNKEL. Taken from cysteine to phenylalanine, the CDR3 has 13 residues. CDR3 DNA is the only sequence kept; it has 39 bases, read in frame from the first base. V loses 3 bases of germline sequence and J loses 7 bases, and the interval between the two ends is 12 bases. The collaborating institutions used their own protocols to collect whole blood in K2EDTA tubes. Collaborator samples were shipped for TCRbeta analysis as frozen whole blood, isolated PBMCs, or DNA extracted from either sample type. With regard to this clone: No cognate antigen has been identified for it. No base-level quality is on record; no much larger clone is a single base apart.

This TCR was recovered from a man in his 70s with active or convalescent COVID-19. Here the chain combines TRBV3-1 (or the pseudogene TRBV3-2) and TRBJ1-1; the D segment cannot be called with confidence. The specimen sequenced was peripheral blood. Here is the DNA: TGTGCCAGCAGCCATGAGGGCTCTGGTGAAGCTTTCTTT. The encoded protein is CASSHEGSGEAFF.